The 26 T cell receptor beta chains below come from one sample, sequenced in a study of Siglec-9 on CD8 T cells in melanoma. The protocol was immunoSEQ multiplex PCR, while the TCRdb copy is restricted to in-frame clones and leaves out a portion. The sample includes more than 30,000 clones, around 81% of them seen just once. Material: Siglec-9- CD8+ T cells sorted from blood. The receptors derive from a human donor in good health.

The chain links TRBV15 to TRBJ2-7; a possible D gene is TRBD1 (6 bases). Germline CDR1 is LNHNV and CDR2 is YYDKDF (reference sequence). Trimming left V 5 bases short and J 0 bases short, with 20 bases between. There are 17 residues in the CDR3. The CDR3 region has the DNA TGTGCCACCAGCGCATTACCCGAACAGGGTTTCTCCTACGAGCAGTACTTC. Its protein is CATSALPEQGFSYEQYF. The complete variable domain, with remaining parts taken from reference TRBV15 and TRBJ2-7, reads DAMVIQNPRYQVTQFGKPVTLSCSQTLNHNVMYWYQQKSSQAPKLLFHYYDKDFNNEADTPDNFQSRRPNTSFCFLDIRSPGLGDTAMYLCATSALPEQGFSYEQYFGPGTRLTVT.

The chain joins TRBV10-3 to TRBJ1-5, with no clear D. Germline assignment: CDR1 ENHRY and CDR2 SYGVKD. V lost 4 bases to trimming and J lost 4 bases, with 11 bases between them. The CDR3 is made up of 14 amino acids. The CDR3 DNA sequence: TGTGCCATCAGTGGAATGGGTGTAAATCAGCCCCAGCATTTT. Translated: CAISGMGVNQPQHF.

The gene calls are TRBV6-5 and TRBJ2-1; TRBD1 is a possible D gene (6 bases). This CDR3 contains 15 residues. Germline V gene sequence: CDR1 MNHEY, CDR2 SVGAGI. Trimming removed 5 bases at V and 1 base at J, with 12 bases between. CDR3 in amino acids: CASSGGVESYNEQFF. The CDR3 DNA follows: TGTGCCAGCAGTGGGGGCGTAGAATCCTACAATGAGCAGTTCTTC.

In its sample, this clone was seen once. The chain joins TRBV6-5 to TRBJ1-1; D gene unclear. The ends were cut back, 8 bases at V and 4 bases at J, with 8 bases in the middle. CDR3 size: 11 residues. The germline V gene encodes CDR1 MNHEY and CDR2 SVGAGI. The DNA for the CDR3 is TGTGCCAGCTCACGGGGCACTGAAGCTTTCTTT. Translating gives CASSRGTEAFF.

The chain carries TRBV2 and TRBJ1-2; D may be TRBD1 (6 bases). CDR3 length equals 13 residues. Trimming left V 2 bases short and J 6 bases short, with 10 bases between. Germline CDR1 SNHLY, CDR2 FYNNEI. The CDR3 loop reads CASSESAGDGYTF. The CDR3 DNA reads as TGTGCCAGCAGTGAATCGGCAGGGGATGGCTACACCTTC.

The genes are TRBV7-6 and TRBJ1-1; TRBD1 matches 10 bases. CDR1 is SGHVS and CDR2 is FNYEAQ in the germline V gene. The CDR3 covers 16 residues. Trimming took 4 bases from V and 4 from J; bases not matched to a gene: 9. In DNA form, the CDR3 reads TGTGCCAGCAGCTCCGGACAGGGGGTCAGGGGCACTGAAGCTTTCTTT. This translates into CASSSGQGVRGTEAFF. Looking up the rest from reference TRBV7-6 and TRBJ1-1 gives the full variable domain: GAGVSQSPRYKVTKRGQDVALRCDPISGHVSLYWYRQALGQGPEFLTYFNYEAQQDKSGLPNDRFSAERPEGSISTLTIQRTEQRDSAMYRCASSSGQGVRGTEAFFGQGTRLTVV.

This clone was seen more than once but under ten times. The chain recombines TRBV28 with TRBJ1-1, with D hard to call. CDR1 is MDHEN and CDR2 is SYDVKM in the germline V gene. Trimming took off 4 bases at V and 3 bases at J, with 9 bases between the two ends. The CDR3 is 13 amino acids. CDR3 loop: CASSSGVYTEAFF. The CDR3 region has the DNA TGTGCCAGCAGTTCCGGGGTTTACACTGAAGCTTTCTTT.

This rearrangement joins TRBV11-2 to TRBJ1-1; D remains ambiguous. Germline CDR1 and CDR2: SGHAT and FQNNGV. V was shortened by 1 base and J by 6 bases, with 18 bases between the two germline ends. This CDR3 region has 16 residues. The CDR3 coding sequence is TGTGCCAGCAGCTTAGTCCTATACCCGAAGCCGGCTGAAGCTTTCTTT. It codes for CASSLVLYPKPAEAFF.

This chain uses TRBV11-2 with TRBJ2-7; no clear D gene. Germline V gene sequence: CDR1 SGHAT, CDR2 FQNNGV. V was trimmed by 1 base and J by 3 bases, leaving 19 bases between them. The CDR3 covers 17 residues. CDR3 residues: CASSLGSSAKENYEQYF. CDR3 nucleotides: TGTGCCAGCAGCTTAGGATCCAGCGCCAAGGAAAACTACGAGCAGTACTTC.

V is TRBV25-1 and J is TRBJ2-1, with D perhaps matching TRBD2 (6 bases). The germline V gene has CDR1 MGHDK and CDR2 SYGVNS. Deletions cut 4 bases from V and 4 bases from J, with 11 bases between. CDR3 size: 14 residues. The DNA of the CDR3 is TGTGCCAGCAGTGCCGTGGAGGGGTACAATGAGCAGTTCTTC. It translates to CASSAVEGYNEQFF. The complete variable domain, with remaining parts taken from reference TRBV25-1 and TRBJ2-1, reads EADIYQTPRYLVIGTGKKITLECSQTMGHDKMYWYQQDPGMELHLIHYSYGVNSTEKGDLSSESTVSRIRTEHFPLTLESARPSHTSQYLCASSAVEGYNEQFFGPGTRLTVL.

The CDR3 DNA reads TGTGCCAGTAGTATTGGGACTAGCGGGACCTACGAGCAGTACTTC. Amino acids: CASSIGTSGTYEQYF. The chain links TRBV19 to TRBJ2-7; 13 positions match TRBD2. This CDR3 contains 15 residues. Germline CDR1 LNHDA, CDR2 SQIVND (reference sequence). J was trimmed by 2 bases and V by 3 bases; bases with no gene match: 1. The entire variable domain, with the rest obtained from reference TRBV19 and TRBJ2-7, is as follows: DGGITQSPKYLFRKEGQNVTLSCEQNLNHDAMYWYRQDPGQGLRLIYYSQIVNDFQKGDIAEGYSVSREKKESFPLTVTSAQKNPTAFYLCASSIGTSGTYEQYFGPGTRLTVT.

In DNA form, the CDR3 reads TGTGCCAGCAGCTCCAGACAGGAGCGGAATTCACCCCTCCACTTT. This codes for CASSSRQERNSPLHF. The chain carries TRBV7-6 and TRBJ1-6, with D possibly TRBD1 on 6 matching bases. Germline V gene sequence: CDR1 SGHVS, CDR2 FNYEAQ. The ends were cut back, 4 bases at V and 7 bases at J, with 14 bases in the middle. The CDR3 is made up of 15 amino acids.

The chain couples TRBV5-8 to TRBJ2-1; D uncertain. This CDR3 spans 15 amino acids. Trimming left V 2 bases short and J 8 bases short, with 17 bases between. The germline CDR1 and CDR2 sequences are SGHTS and YDEGEE. The DNA for the CDR3 is TGTGCCAGCAGCTTAGGGCCACAGCCCGTACATGAGCAGTTCTTC. Translation: CASSLGPQPVHEQFF.

The rearrangement links TRBV28 to TRBJ1-1; 11 positions match TRBD1. In germline, CDR1 is MDHEN, CDR2 SYDVKM. The CDR3 loop spans 16 amino acids. Trimming took 8 bases from V and 1 from J; bases not matched to a gene: 9. The CDR3 reads CASEKDRGRGNTEAFF. The CDR3 region has the DNA TGTGCCAGCGAGAAGGACAGGGGGCGAGGGAACACTGAAGCTTTCTTT.

The V gene is TRBV19, the J gene TRBJ1-5, with TRBD1 matching 8 bases. The J segment lost 0 bases and the V segment lost 3 bases, leaving 10 bases of the junction unmatched. CDR1 and CDR2 (germline): LNHDA, SQIVND (reference sequence). The CDR3 has 18 amino acids. CDR3 sequence (DNA): TGTGCCAGTAGTATGGGACAGGAATACCCATATAGCAATCAGCCCCAGCATTTT. Its protein product is CASSMGQEYPYSNQPQHF.

V gene TRBV19 combines with J gene TRBJ1-2; D is ambiguous. Germline-derived CDR1 and CDR2 are LNHDA and SQIVND (reference sequence). The CDR3 sequence is 12 residues long. Deletions cut 7 bases from V and 2 bases from J, with 8 bases between. The CDR3 sequence is CASNSRNYGYTF. Here the CDR3 DNA reads TGTGCCAGTAACTCCAGGAACTATGGCTACACCTTC.

V usage is TRBV29-1 and J usage is TRBJ2-1; no firm D call. The germline V and J ends were trimmed by 0 bases and 6 bases, with 6 bases remaining between them. CDR3 length: 12 amino acids. CDR1 and CDR2 (germline): SQVTM, ANQGSEA. The CDR3 loop is CSVEEGFNEQFF. CDR3 DNA: TGCAGCGTTGAAGAAGGGTTCAATGAGCAGTTCTTC.

The rearrangement joins TRBV7-3 to TRBJ2-1, with D possibly TRBD2 on 7 matching bases. CDR3 length equals 14 residues. Germline V gene lookup returns CDR1 SGHTA and CDR2 FQGTGA. Trimming pared 2 bases from V and 5 bases from J, leaving 10 bases between. The CDR3 bases are TGTGCCAGCAGCTTAGGGGGGGCTAACAATGAGCAGTTCTTC. Its translation is CASSLGGANNEQFF. The full variable domain, with the rest looked up from reference TRBV7-3 and TRBJ2-1, is GAGVSQTPSNKVTEKGKYVELRCDPISGHTALYWYRQSLGQGPEFLIYFQGTGAADDSGLPNDRFFAVRPEGSVSTLKIQRTERGDSAVYLCASSLGGANNEQFFGPGTRLTVL.

The rearrangement uses TRBV29-1 and TRBJ1-2; D might be TRBD1 (5 bases). In germline, CDR1 is SQVTM, CDR2 ANQGSEA. Trimming shortened V by 0 bases and J by 4 bases, and 12 bases separated the two germline ends. The CDR3 totals 14 residues. CDR3 nucleotide sequence: TGCAGCGTTGAAGATCAGTTGACAGTCTATGGCTACACCTTC. This encodes CSVEDQLTVYGYTF.

V usage is TRBV27 and J usage is TRBJ2-7; 10 positions match TRBD2. Germline CDR1 is MNHEY and CDR2 is SMNVEV (reference sequence). This CDR3 has 16 residues. J was trimmed by 2 bases and V by 4 bases; bases with no gene match: 8. Here the CDR3 reads CASSSTEGLAAYEQYF. As DNA, the CDR3 is TGTGCCAGCAGTTCCACGGAAGGACTAGCGGCCTACGAGCAGTACTTC.

The rearrangement uses TRBV6-1 and TRBJ1-2; D perhaps matches TRBD1 (6 bases). V was clipped by 3 bases and J by 8 bases, with 19 bases between them. Germline V gene sequence: CDR1 MNHNS, CDR2 SASEGT. This CDR3 is built from 15 residues. The DNA for the CDR3 is TGTGCCAGCAGTGAGTTCGACACAGGGCGGAGCGGCTACACCTTC. The encoded protein is CASSEFDTGRSGYTF.

This clone has a handful of counts. The J gene is TRBJ1-1, the V gene TRBV30; no reliable D call. This CDR3 has 13 residues. CDR1 is GTSNPN and CDR2 is SVGIG in the germline V gene (reference sequence). The V end lost 1 base, the J end lost 3 bases, and 9 bases lay between the germline ends. For the CDR3, the DNA is TGTGCCTGGAGTGAGGCTGCTGACACTGAAGCTTTCTTT. It specifies CAWSEAADTEAFF.

The chain recombines TRBV28 with TRBJ1-5, with a weak D call TRBD1 (5 bases). V was shortened by 11 bases and J by 0 bases, with 17 bases between the two germline ends. Germline CDR1 is MDHEN and CDR2 is SYDVKM. This CDR3 region has 15 residues. CDR3 sequence reads: CAPPEGHDSNQPQHF. The CDR3 bases are TGTGCCCCCCCCGAGGGGCACGATAGCAATCAGCCCCAGCATTTT.

The CDR3 nucleotides read TGTGCCAGCAGCTTAAATCCTACCTGGGGAACTGCAGATACGCAGTATTTT. As protein: CASSLNPTWGTADTQYF. The chain employs TRBV11-1 and TRBJ2-3; no reliable D call. With 2 bases removed from V and 4 bases from J, the gap between germline ends came to 19 bases. The CDR3 is made up of 17 amino acids. Germline CDR1 is SGHAT and CDR2 is FQDESV (reference sequence).

The chain combines TRBV10-3 with TRBJ2-1; TRBD2 agrees at 11 bases. CDR3 length: 16 residues. Germline V gene sequence: CDR1 ENHRY, CDR2 SYGVKD. V dropped 4 bases and J dropped 5; count of bases not matched to a gene: 7. The CDR3 DNA reads as TGTGCCATCAGTGTGACTAGCGGGGAACAAGACAATGAGCAGTTCTTC. Its protein is CAISVTSGEQDNEQFF.

This clone occurred a few times. The chain couples TRBV5-4 to TRBJ1-1; perhaps TRBD1 as D (5 bases). The germline gives CDR1 SGHNT, CDR2 YYREEE (reference sequence). Trimming stripped 4 bases from V and 3 bases from J, with 13 bases between. This CDR3 is 14 amino acids long. CDR3 in DNA: TGTGCCAGCAGCGCCCAGGGATTCCACACTGAAGCTTTCTTT. Protein product: CASSAQGFHTEAFF.